This entry concerns a single T cell receptor beta chain. The germline V and J ends were trimmed by 3 bases and 0 bases, with 6 bases remaining between them. CDR3 size: 13 residues. The data are from a study of molecular identifiers for immune sequencing clone quantification. For the study at large: Four portions were sequenced after RNA from about 21,000 or 97,000 naive CD8 cells was split five ways in replicates.

Previously published methods and listed TCR primers were used for the bulk TCR libraries. TCRdb used MiXCR to reprocess the PCR reads, holding one entry per CDR3 protein. The data hold approximately 500,000 distinct CDR3 sequences, with 20% to 25% observed a single time. From about 21,000 to 970,000 sorted cells, naive CD8 libraries were generated with 10%, 30% or 50% RNA. Naive CD8 T cell sorting was performed on the CD8+CD4-CCR7+CD45RA+ phenotype. The chain joins TRBV12-3 or TRBV12-4 to TRBJ2-7; D remains unclear. The TCR sequence derives from a human donor in good health. Some libraries in this study had Jurkat cell RNA spiked in. Sequencing was done on a sample of naive CD8+ T cells from blood, with Jurkat cell RNA spiked in. The subset was: FACS-sorted CD8+CD4-CCR7+CD45RA+ naive T cells. CDR3 nucleotide sequence: TGTGCCAGCAGTTTCTTCAGCTCCTACGAGCAGTACTTC. It specifies CASSFFSSYEQYF.